The sequence of this T cell receptor (beta chain) was determined in a study of OX40 agonist ivuxolimab in advanced cancers. Study summary: The dose of intravenous ivuxolimab that patients received every 2 weeks ranged from 0.01 to 10 mg/kg. Previous treatment with anti-PD-1, anti-PD-L1 or anti-CTLA-4 therapy was allowed; 40% had received some. Study observations and caveats: CD8+ T cells showed, on average, more clonal expansion than CD4+ cells. Also present in some nonresponders was a low level of normalized T-cell clonal expansion.

Clones were read by immunoSEQ multiplex PCR, and TCRdb kept only the in-frame ones, dropping some. The sample consists of under 90,000 clones, approximately 86% of them appearing once. A remark on this clone: The antigen remains unidentified.

The CDR3 covers 13 residues. The germline V gene has CDR1 SGHRS and CDR2 YFSETQ. Unmatched junction bases numbered 0, after V lost 4 bases and J lost 3 bases. The source of this sequence is an adult with an advanced solid tumor such as melanoma, head and neck, liver or kidney cancer. The sample in question was CD4+ or CD8+ T cells sorted from blood, obtained in a trial of the OX40 agonist ivuxolimab. This sequence joins TRBV5-1 and TRBJ1-3; the match to TRBD1 covers 8 bases. The DNA of the CDR3 is TGCGCCAGCAGCGACAGGGGTGGAAACACCATATATTTT. Its translation: CASSDRGGNTIYF.